This T cell receptor (beta chain) was retrieved from a study of T cell repertoires in cytomegalovirus infection. Study at large: TCR beta signatures that were public indicated CMV infection and matching HLA type. The study's findings and limits: The cumulative frequency of public TCR beta families distinguished individuals who carried CMV together with the relevant HLA. There were HLA-C-restricted CMV-specific TCR beta clonotypes dominating the ex vivo response.

This clonotype occurred a few times. Its specificity is not known. Trimming left V 8 bases short and J 8 bases short, with 18 bases between. The CDR3 loop spans 13 amino acids. CDR1 is MNHEY and CDR2 is SMNVEV in the germline V gene (reference sequence). TCRdb fed the reads into MiXCR, producing one record per CDR3 protein. In the table there are around 530,000 distinct CDR3 sequences, 16% of which are singletons. The sequencing input was CD8+ T cells from PBMCs. The receptor was isolated from a human donor in good health (CMV status not recorded). Some clones in this sample may be carry-over from other donors' samples. The chain has TRBV27 and TRBJ1-2; D not resolved. CDR3 amino acids: CASGPLGQKGYTF. The CDR3 region has the DNA TGTGCCAGCGGTCCCCTCGGGCAGAAGGGCTACACCTTC.